A selection of T cell receptor beta chains follows, all from one sample in a study of cytomegalovirus exposure and HLA in healthy donors. This table comes from immunoSEQ multiplex PCR, and its TCRdb copy is limited to in-frame clones, with some not included. The sample consists of roughly 100,000 clones, about 71% of them appearing once. Sequenced sample: PBMCs. These receptor sequences come from a woman aged 45-59 years in good health and CMV-seronegative. Both conserved end residues are part of each CDR3. A D gene is named only where the DNA matches it firmly. The size of a clone is reported for some rows only, either as once, few or many, or as a class for expanded clones.

>TRBV7-8|TRBJ2-3|.|TRBD2
TGTGCCAGCAGCCCACGACGAACTAGCGGGAGGACAGATACGCAGTATTTT
CASSPRRTSGRTDTQYF
>TRBV30|TRBJ1-1|few|.
TGTGCCTGGAAAGACAGCCAGAACACTGAAGCTTTCTTT
CAWKDSQNTEAFF
>TRBV28|TRBJ2-5|.|.
TGTGCCAGCATCTCAGGGGGGAGAGTGGAGACCCAGTACTTC
CASISGGRVETQYF
>TRBV28|TRBJ2-1|once|.
TGTGCCAGCAGTTTCCTAGCTGGGTGGTTCTTC
CASSFLAGWFF
>TRBV6-6|TRBJ2-7|.|TRBD2
TGTGCCAGCAGTCCCCCCGGGACTAGCACCTACGAGCAGTACTTC
CASSPPGTSTYEQYF
>TRBV7-6|TRBJ2-1|.|TRBD2
TGTGCCAGCAGCTTAACCCAAGGACTAGCGGGGGGGTTTTACAATGAGCAGTTCTTC
CASSLTQGLAGGFYNEQFF
>TRBV29-1|TRBJ2-1|.|.
TGCAGCGTCGTATCCCCTATGTCTGGAGGCGGGTACAGTGAGCAGTTCTTC
CSVVSPMSGGGYSEQFF
>TRBV2|TRBJ1-2|.|TRBD1
TGTGCCAGGGGACAGGGTAGTATCTCTGGCTACACCTTC
CARGQGSISGYTF
>TRBV4-2|TRBJ2-5|once|.
TGTGCCAGCAGCCCGGTTGGTGGGAGGGAGACCCAGTACTTC
CASSPVGGRETQYF
>TRBV7-2|TRBJ1-3|few|.
TGTGCCAGCAGCTTGAGCGGAAACACCATATATTTT
CASSLSGNTIYF
>TRBV5-1|TRBJ2-5|.|.
TGCGCCAGCAGCTTGGGTTGGGCTGAAGAGACCCAGTACTTC
CASSLGWAEETQYF
>TRBV7-2|TRBJ2-3|.|.
TGTGCCAGTAGTGGTTATTCCCCAGATACGCAGTATTTT
CASSGYSPDTQYF
>TRBV9|TRBJ1-1|.|.
TGTGCCAGCAGCACAGGGAACACTGAAGCTTTCTTT
CASSTGNTEAFF
>TRBV29-1|TRBJ2-5|.|TRBD1
TGCAGCGTTAGACCGAGACAGGGGGTAGACTGGAACCAAGAGACCCAGTACTTC
CSVRPRQGVDWNQETQYF
>TRBV2|TRBJ2-7|.|.
TGTGCCAGCAGCCCGGATTTCGACAGGCACTACGAGCAGTACTTC
CASSPDFDRHYEQYF
>TRBV27|TRBJ1-2|few|.
TGTGCCAGCAGTTTAAACTCCGGGGGAAGCGAACCCTATGGCTACACCTTC
CASSLNSGGSEPYGYTF
>TRBV10-3|TRBJ2-5|once|TRBD1
TGTGCCATCAGCGGACAGGGAGAGACCCAGTACTTC
CAISGQGETQYF
>TRBV7-2|TRBJ2-5|once|TRBD2
TGTGCCAGCAGCTCTAGCGGGGGGTACCAAGAGACCCAGTACTTC
CASSSSGGYQETQYF
>TRBV25-1|TRBJ1-3|few|.
TGTGCCAGCAGTAAAACAGGGATGTGGAACACCATATATTTT
CASSKTGMWNTIYF
>TRBV19|TRBJ2-4|.|TRBD1
TGTGCCAGTAGTGAAACAGGGGGCGGAAACATTCAGTACTTC
CASSETGGGNIQYF
>TRBV20-1|TRBJ2-3|once|.
TGCAGTGCTATGCGGCGAGATACGCAGTATTTT
CSAMRRDTQYF
>TRBV18|TRBJ1-6|few|.
TGTGCCAGCTCGCGCACAGGGATGGATTCACCCCTCCACTTT
CASSRTGMDSPLHF
>TRBV9|TRBJ2-7|.|.
TGTGCCAGCAGCAAGGGTGGCGGGTCTTCCTACGAGCAGTACTTC
CASSKGGGSSYEQYF
>TRBV5-8|TRBJ2-1|.|TRBD1
TGTGCCAGCAGCATTCTCGGTAGGACAGGGGCCAATGAGCAGTTCTTC
CASSILGRTGANEQFF
>TRBV30|TRBJ2-5|.|TRBD2
TGTGCCTGGAGTGTAAACGGGACGAATCCCGGGACTAGCGGGAGGGGGGTTCAAGAGACCCAGTACTTC
CAWSVNGTNPGTSGRGVQETQYF
>TRBV7-8|TRBJ2-5|once|TRBD1
TGTGCCAGCAGCAAAGACAGGGTGGAGACCCAGTACTTC
CASSKDRVETQYF
>TRBV4-1|TRBJ2-3|.|.
TGCGCCAGCACCGACCGGTACAGGGACAACACAGATACGCAGTATTTT
CASTDRYRDNTDTQYF
>TRBV5-1|TRBJ2-3|few|.
TGCGCCAGCAGCTTGATAGAACAGCGCACAGATACGCAGTATTTT
CASSLIEQRTDTQYF
>TRBV30|TRBJ1-2|few|TRBD1
TGTGCCTGGAGTCCTGGGACAGCCTATGGCTACACCTTC
CAWSPGTAYGYTF
>TRBV11-2|TRBJ2-3|.|.
TGTGCCAGCAGCTTGTACGGTGGTAACACAGATACGCAGTATTTT
CASSLYGGNTDTQYF
>TRBV2|TRBJ2-7|.|TRBD2
TGTGCCAGCAGTGAAGTCGGCCATCGGCTAGCGGGAGAAGGCGAGCAGTACTTC
CASSEVGHRLAGEGEQYF
>TRBV19|TRBJ1-3|.|.
TGTGCCAGTAGTATCGAATTCGGGGTCGTGGGAAACACCATATATTTT
CASSIEFGVVGNTIYF
>TRBV15|TRBJ2-7|.|.
TGTGCCACCAAACTCTACGAGCAGTACTTC
CATKLYEQYF
>TRBV4-1|TRBJ1-5|.|.
TGCGCCAGCAGCCAACAGGGGAGAGGCGGCAATCAGCCCCAGCATTTT
CASSQQGRGGNQPQHF
>TRBV7-9|TRBJ2-3|few|.
TGTGCCAGCAGCCCAGGCGGACAGCATACAGATACGCAGTATTTT
CASSPGGQHTDTQYF
>TRBV5-8|TRBJ2-2|.|.
TGTGCCAGCAGCTCAGGGGACTACCTAAACACCGGGGAGCTGTTTTTT
CASSSGDYLNTGELFF
>TRBV9|TRBJ1-1|.|.
TGTGCCAGCACAAAGTTGGGGGCGATTATGAACACTGAAGCTTTCTTT
CASTKLGAIMNTEAFF
>TRBV27|TRBJ2-3|once|.
TGTGCCAGCAGGTGGACACCTACTTCCACAGATACGCAGTATTTT
CASRWTPTSTDTQYF
>TRBV6-1|TRBJ2-2|.|.
TGTGCCAGCTTAGGGAGACGGATCGGGGAGCTGTTTTTT
CASLGRRIGELFF
>TRBV28|TRBJ1-1|few|.
TGTGCCAGCAGTTTCGGGATCACTGAAGCTTTCTTT
CASSFGITEAFF
>TRBV29-1|TRBJ2-7|.|TRBD1
TGCAGCGTTGAAGAACAGGGGAACTACGAGCAGTACTTC
CSVEEQGNYEQYF
>TRBV10-2|TRBJ2-2|once|TRBD1
TGCGCCAGCACCCAGGGGGTCAGCGGGGAGCTGTTTTTT
CASTQGVSGELFF